The clone carrying this TCR beta chain was detected once. The data belong to a study of shared clonotypes between healthy human individuals. CDR1 and CDR2 (germline): SGHVS, FQNEAQ. The CDR3 totals 13 residues. Clones were read by immunoSEQ multiplex PCR, and TCRdb kept only the in-frame ones, dropping some. The sample has more than 400,000 clones, almost 97% seen once. This TCR was recovered from a woman aged 25 to 45 in good health. Sequenced input: naive CD4+ T cells sorted from blood. Noted subset: CD45RA+ positively selected. The chain uses TRBV7-8 and TRBJ2-5, with D perhaps given as TRBD1 or TRBD2 (5 bases each). The J call is uncertain, as TRBJ2-7 better fits the DNA end. CDR3 amino acids: CASSLLGVGEQYF. The CDR3, as DNA: TGTGCCAGCAGCTTATTGGGGGTAGGCGAGCAGTACTTC.